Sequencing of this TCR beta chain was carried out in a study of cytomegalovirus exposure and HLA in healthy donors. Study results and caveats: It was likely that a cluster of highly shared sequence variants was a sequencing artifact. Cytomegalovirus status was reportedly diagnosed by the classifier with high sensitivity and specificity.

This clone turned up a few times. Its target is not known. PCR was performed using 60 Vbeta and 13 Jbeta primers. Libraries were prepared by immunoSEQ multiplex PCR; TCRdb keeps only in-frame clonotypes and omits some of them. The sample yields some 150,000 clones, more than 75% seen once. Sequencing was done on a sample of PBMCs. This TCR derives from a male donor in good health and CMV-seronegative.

CDR3 DNA: TGTGCCAGCAGCCGAGGGGGCATCCCGGGATATGGCTACACCTTC. Its protein is CASSRGGIPGYGYTF. The chain employs TRBV7-9 and TRBJ1-2; 7 bases align to TRBD1. The CDR3 consists of 15 residues. The germline gives CDR1 SEHNR, CDR2 FQNEAQ (reference sequence). V lost 5 bases and J lost 5; bases outside the gene matches: 11.